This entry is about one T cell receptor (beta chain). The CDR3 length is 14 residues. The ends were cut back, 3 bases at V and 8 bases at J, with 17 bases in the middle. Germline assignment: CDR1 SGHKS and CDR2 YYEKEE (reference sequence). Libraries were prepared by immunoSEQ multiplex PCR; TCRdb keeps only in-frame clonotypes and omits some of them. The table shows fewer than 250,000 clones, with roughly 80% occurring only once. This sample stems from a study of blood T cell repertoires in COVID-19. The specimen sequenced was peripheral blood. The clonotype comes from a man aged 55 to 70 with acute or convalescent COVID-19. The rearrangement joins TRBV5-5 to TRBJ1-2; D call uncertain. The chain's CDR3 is CASSSGRHEGGYTF. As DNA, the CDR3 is TGTGCCAGCAGCTCCGGACGCCACGAGGGCGGCTACACCTTC. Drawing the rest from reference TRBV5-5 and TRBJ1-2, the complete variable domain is DAGVTQSPTHLIKTRGQQVTLRCSPISGHKSVSWYQQVLGQGPQFIFQYYEKEERGRGNFPDRFSARQFPNYSSELNVNALLLGDSALYLCASSSGRHEGGYTFGSGTRLTVV.